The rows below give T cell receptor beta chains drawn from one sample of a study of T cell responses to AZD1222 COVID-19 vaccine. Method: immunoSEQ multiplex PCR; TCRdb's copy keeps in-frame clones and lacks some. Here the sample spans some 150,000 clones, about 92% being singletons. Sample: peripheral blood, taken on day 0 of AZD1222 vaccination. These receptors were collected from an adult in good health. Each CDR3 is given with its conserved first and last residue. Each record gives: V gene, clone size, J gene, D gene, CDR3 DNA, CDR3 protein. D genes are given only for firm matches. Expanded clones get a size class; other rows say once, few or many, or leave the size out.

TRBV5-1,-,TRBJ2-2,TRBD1,TGCGCCAGCAGCCATAACGGACAGGGGAACACCGGGGAGCTGTTTTTT,CASSHNGQGNTGELFF
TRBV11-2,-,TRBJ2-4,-,TGTGCCAGCAGCTTAGGATTCAGGTCCTTAGCCAAAAACATTCAGTACTTC,CASSLGFRSLAKNIQYF
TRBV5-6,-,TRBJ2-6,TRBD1,TGTGCCAGCAGCAGGGACAGGGGGACGGCTGGGGCCAACGTCCTGACTTTC,CASSRDRGTAGANVLTF
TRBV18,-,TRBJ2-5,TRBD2,TGTGCCAGCTCACCGGGCGCGGGAGAAGAGACCCAGTACTTC,CASSPGAGEETQYF
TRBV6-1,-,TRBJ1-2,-,TGTGCCAGCAGTGAAGAGGCGGGGTCGGGGTATGGCTACACCTTC,CASSEEAGSGYGYTF
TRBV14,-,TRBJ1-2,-,TGTGCCAGCAGCCTACGGGTATCGACGGCAGCTAACTATGGCTACACCTTC,CASSLRVSTAANYGYTF
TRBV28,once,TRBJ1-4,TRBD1,TGTGCCAGCAGTTTAGAGGGGACAGGGGTTGGAAAACTGTTTTTT,CASSLEGTGVGKLFF
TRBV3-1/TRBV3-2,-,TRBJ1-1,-,TGTGCCAGCAGCCAAGATAGAGGGGATGGGGCTTTCTTT,CASSQDRGDGAFF
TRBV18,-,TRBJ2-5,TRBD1,TGTGCCAGCTCACCACAGGGGGCGCAAGAGACCCAGTACTTC,CASSPQGAQETQYF
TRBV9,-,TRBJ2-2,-,TGTGCCAGCAGCGCCCAAATGGGATCGAACACCGGGGAGCTGTTTTTT,CASSAQMGSNTGELFF
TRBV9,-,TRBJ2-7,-,TGTGCCAGCAGCCGGGGGGCTAGCGGTACTTACGAGCAGTACTTC,CASSRGASGTYEQYF
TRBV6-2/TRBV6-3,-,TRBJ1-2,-,TGTGCCAGCAGTCGCAGGGATGACAGTGGCTACACCTTC,CASSRRDDSGYTF
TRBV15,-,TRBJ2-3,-,TGTGCCACCAGCAGAGAGGTTACAGATACGCAGTATTTT,CATSREVTDTQYF
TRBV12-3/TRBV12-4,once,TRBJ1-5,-,TGTGCCAGCAGTCCTACAGGGAATCAGCCCCAGCATTTT,CASSPTGNQPQHF
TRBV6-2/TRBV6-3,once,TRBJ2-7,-,TGTGCCAGCAGTTACCCCCGGGGGCAGACCTACGAGCAGTACTTC,CASSYPRGQTYEQYF
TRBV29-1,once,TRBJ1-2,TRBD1,TGCAGCGCGTCCAGACAGGGTGGTAGCTACACCTTC,CSASRQGGSYTF
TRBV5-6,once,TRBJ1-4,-,TGTGCCAGCAGCGGGACCCGACACGAGGAAAAACTGTTTTTT,CASSGTRHEEKLFF
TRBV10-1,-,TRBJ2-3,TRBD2,TGCGCCAGCAGGGCCGGGACTAGCGGCGATACGCAGTATTTT,CASRAGTSGDTQYF
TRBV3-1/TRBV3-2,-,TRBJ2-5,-,TGTGCCAGCAGCCAGGGCTTAGGGACCCAGTACTTC,CASSQGLGTQYF
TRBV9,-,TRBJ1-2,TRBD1,TGTGCCAGCAGCCCGGACAGGGGATTAGCTAACTATGGCTACACCTTC,CASSPDRGLANYGYTF
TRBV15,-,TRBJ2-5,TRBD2,TGTGCCACCAGCAGACAGCGGGGGGGCCAAGAGACCCAGTACTTC,CATSRQRGGQETQYF
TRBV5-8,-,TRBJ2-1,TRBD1,TGTGCCAGCAGCTTAAGAGGAGGACAGGGGGTCATTGAGCAGTTCTTC,CASSLRGGQGVIEQFF
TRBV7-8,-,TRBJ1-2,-,TGTGCCAGCAGTCATGGGGACTACTATGGCTACACCTTC,CASSHGDYYGYTF
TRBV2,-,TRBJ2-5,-,TGTGCCAGCAGTGTCGGAGAGACCCAGTACTTC,CASSVGETQYF
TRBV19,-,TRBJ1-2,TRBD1,TGTGCCAGTAGCACCTATTTCTTGGACAGGGCCGACTATGGCTACACCTTC,CASSTYFLDRADYGYTF
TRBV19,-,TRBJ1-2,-,TGTGCCAGTAGTTTTGGGATTTCTAACTATGGCTACACCTTC,CASSFGISNYGYTF